These 29 T cell receptor beta chains were all obtained from the same sample, sequenced in a study of CD8 T cells in ankylosing spondylitis. Each CDR3 protein is one row after TCRdb ran MiXCR on the 5' RACE reads. The sample lists 240,000 or so distinct CDR3 sequences, about 9.1% occurring once. Sequencing was performed on blood, either unsorted or a sorted T cell fraction (not recorded which). The receptors were gathered from a male donor with ankylosing spondylitis or in good health (not recorded which).

This clonotype was seen repeatedly, ten times or more. This chain uses TRBV7-2 with TRBJ2-1; the match to TRBD2 covers 7 bases. V trimming: 1 base; J trimming: 3 bases; junction bases outside the gene matches: 6. Per germline, CDR1 SGHTA and CDR2 FQGNSA. CDR3 length: 16 residues. CDR3 nucleotides: TGTGCCAGCAGCTTAGGAAGCGGGACGAACTACAATGAGCAGTTCTTC. This codes for CASSLGSGTNYNEQFF.

This chain connects TRBV6-5 to TRBJ2-1; D may be TRBD2 (5 bases). Germline-derived CDR1 and CDR2 are MNHEY and SVGAGI. Deletions cut 7 bases from V and 6 bases from J, with 10 bases between. This CDR3 has 12 amino acids. The CDR3 coding sequence is TGTGCCAGCACCACGGGGAGCAATGAGCAGTTCTTC. Its translation: CASTTGSNEQFF.

This clonotype came up many times. This rearrangement joins TRBV7-2 to TRBJ1-6; TRBD1 matches at 7 bases. This CDR3 region has 14 residues. V lost 5 bases and J lost 5; bases outside the gene matches: 3. CDR1 SGHTA and CDR2 FQGNSA come from the germline V gene. This chain's CDR3 is CASSPQGDNSPLHF. The CDR3 coding sequence is TGTGCCAGCAGCCCTCAGGGGGATAATTCACCCCTCCACTTT.

This clonotype showed up many times. The chain recombines TRBV12-3 or TRBV12-4 with TRBJ1-2; TRBD1 matches at 12 bases. CDR3 length equals 15 residues. V was clipped by 7 bases and J by 6 bases; unmatched bases: 9. The CDR3 DNA follows: TGTGCCAGCACCTTCTTGGGACAGGGGGCGAATGGCTACACCTTC. This encodes CASTFLGQGANGYTF.

J is TRBJ2-7 and V is TRBV10-3; 7 bases agree with TRBD1. V was pared by 10 bases and J by 3 bases, with 3 bases of the junction left unmatched. This CDR3 comprises 11 residues. Germline V lookup: CDR1 ENHRY, CDR2 SYGVKD. CDR3 protein: CATAGGYEQYF. CDR3 nucleotides: TGTGCCACCGCAGGGGGCTACGAGCAGTACTTC.

This clonotype was observed at least ten times. The V and J genes are TRBV2 and TRBJ1-4, with no clear D. Deletions cut 3 bases from V and 8 bases from J, with 16 bases between. Germline V gives CDR1 SNHLY, CDR2 FYNNEI. The CDR3 loop spans 15 amino acids. This CDR3 is CASSDLRRVGEKLFF. The CDR3 DNA reads as TGTGCCAGCAGTGATCTGCGAAGGGTAGGGGAAAAACTGTTTTTT. Variable domain in full (rest from reference TRBV2 and TRBJ1-4): EPEVTQTPSHQVTQMGQEVILRCVPISNHLYFYWYRQILGQKVEFLVSFYNNEISEKSEIFDDQFSVERPDGSNFTLKIRSTKLEDSAMYFCASSDLRRVGEKLFFGSGTQLSVL.

As to this clonotype: An end of the junction differs from the germline gene, which may be a read error. The chain combines TRBV7-7 with TRBJ2-7; 7 nucleotides line up with TRBD1. This CDR3 contains 13 residues. CDR1 and CDR2 from the germline V gene are SSHAT and FNYEAQ (reference sequence). This CDR3 is CASSLNRGNEQYF. Here the CDR3 DNA reads TGTGCTAGCAGCTTGAACAGGGGAAACGAGCAGTACTTC.

This clonotype was detected ten times or more. The DNA of the CDR3 is TGTGCCAGCAGTTCCTTTAGCGGGAGCTTGAATGAGCAGTTCTTC. Its protein is CASSSFSGSLNEQFF. The chain uses TRBV27 and TRBJ2-1; 9 bases are a match to TRBD2. This CDR3 is built from 15 residues. Germline assignment: CDR1 MNHEY and CDR2 SMNVEV (reference sequence). Trimming at V came to 4 bases and at J to 7 bases, leaving 8 bases not matched to a gene.

The sample holds many counts of this clonotype. At one of its ends the junction is not consistent with the germline gene, which may arise from a read error. The chain couples TRBV5-1 to TRBJ2-3; D call uncertain. This CDR3 contains 14 residues. Germline lookup yields CDR1 SGHRS and CDR2 YFSETQ. The CDR3 coding sequence is TGTGCCAGCAGCTTAGGCAGGAGCACAGATACGCAGTATTTT. Amino acid sequence: CASSLGRSTDTQYF.

This clonotype was counted between two and nine times. The chain links TRBV7-3 to TRBJ2-2; D call uncertain. The CDR3 has 16 amino acids. Per germline, CDR1 SGHTA and CDR2 FQGTGA. V was clipped by 1 base and J by 3 bases, with 12 bases between them. The CDR3, as DNA: TGTGCCAGCAGCTTAAACCAGGATGGGGACACCGGGGAGCTGTTTTTT. Translated, it gives CASSLNQDGDTGELFF.

This clonotype was counted ten times or more. The CDR3 sequence: CASIPGGNTIYF. Written as DNA, the CDR3 is TGTGCCAGCATCCCAGGGGGAAACACCATATATTTT. The genes are TRBV7-9 and TRBJ1-3, with D possibly TRBD1 on 5 matching bases. The V gene lost 7 bases and the J gene lost 4 bases, with 8 bases spanning the gap. The germline V gene encodes CDR1 SEHNR and CDR2 FQNEAQ (reference sequence). This CDR3 is built from 12 residues.

This clonotype was counted between two and nine times. This sequence joins TRBV20-1 and TRBJ2-1; 8 bases align to TRBD2. Losses at the gene ends were 4 bases for V and 14 bases for J; bases not matched to a gene: 13. From germline, CDR1 is DFQATT and CDR2 SNEGSKA (reference sequence). The CDR3 totals 13 residues. In DNA, the CDR3 is TGCAGTGCTAAAAAGTACCGGGAGGGCCGGGAGTTCTTC. It yields the protein CSAKKYREGREFF.

Many counts were recorded for this clonotype. This chain connects TRBV10-3 to TRBJ2-5; 8 bases fit TRBD1. Trimming took 10 bases from V and 1 from J; bases not matched to a gene: 11. CDR3 length: 15 amino acids. Per germline, CDR1 ENHRY and CDR2 SYGVKD. CDR3 DNA sequence: TGTGCCAGTCTCCCGGGACAGGATTTCCAAGAGACCCAGTACTTC. Translating it yields CASLPGQDFQETQYF.

The V and J genes are TRBV7-5 and TRBJ2-7. TRBV7-5 is a pseudogene. The CDR3 is made up of 14 amino acids. As DNA, the CDR3 is TGTAGCCCTGTGCCACCTGGCCGCCGACGCGAGCAGTACTTC. This codes for CSPVPPGRRREQYF.

This clonotype has at least ten counts. The genes are TRBV20-1 and TRBJ2-1; 7 bases match TRBD2. CDR1 is DFQATT, CDR2 SNEGSKA, per germline (reference sequence). The CDR3 is 13 amino acids. V was pared by 5 bases and J by 6 bases, with 7 bases of the junction left unmatched. CDR3 DNA: TGCAGTGCTGCGGGACTACCAGCCAATGAGCAGTTCTTC. It translates to CSAAGLPANEQFF.

In this sample, this clonotype turned up many times. The rearrangement joins TRBV5-6 to TRBJ1-3; D is unresolved. V dropped 0 bases and J dropped 7 bases, with 14 bases sitting between them. Germline values: CDR1 SGHDT, CDR2 YYEEEE. CDR3 length equals 15 residues. The CDR3 spells CASSLALRSGNTIYF. CDR3 DNA: TGTGCCAGCAGCTTGGCCCTTCGCAGTGGGAACACCATATATTTT. The full variable domain, with the rest looked up from reference TRBV5-6 and TRBJ1-3, is DAGVTQSPTHLIKTRGQQVTLRCSPKSGHDTVSWYQQALGQGPQFIFQYYEEEERQRGNFPDRFSGHQFPNYSSELNVNALLLGDSALYLCASSLALRSGNTIYFGEGSWLTVV.

This clonotype occurred many times. This rearrangement joins TRBV9 to TRBJ1-4; D call uncertain. V was pared by 0 bases and J by 7 bases, with 13 bases between. CDR1 is SGDLS, CDR2 YYNGEE, per germline. The CDR3 totals 15 residues. The CDR3 protein is CASSVEGHAGEKLFF. The CDR3 DNA reads as TGTGCCAGCAGCGTAGAAGGGCACGCTGGTGAAAAACTGTTTTTT.

This clonotype was seen repeatedly, ten times or more. The chain is built from TRBV20-1 and TRBJ2-7; D unclear. The germline V gene encodes CDR1 DFQATT and CDR2 SNEGSKA (reference sequence). The V gene lost 0 bases and the J gene lost 5 bases, with 8 bases spanning the gap. The CDR3 is 12 residues long. CDR3 nucleotides: TGCAGTGCTAGAGATTTGGGGAACGAGCAGTACTTC. It is translated as CSARDLGNEQYF.

The chain recombines TRBV6-2 or TRBV6-3 with TRBJ2-6; 8 bases fit TRBD1. The germline V gene has CDR1 MNHEY and CDR2 SVGEGT. The CDR3 runs to 17 residues. The V and J ends lost 6 bases and 2 bases, in that order; junction bases with no gene match: 9. CDR3 in DNA: TGTGCCAGCAGATCCGGACAGGGAGGAACTGGGGCCAACGTCCTGACTTTC. It codes for CASRSGQGGTGANVLTF.

This clonotype showed up just a few times. V and J are TRBV30 and TRBJ1-1, with D maybe TRBD1 (5 bases). CDR1 GTSNPN and CDR2 SVGIG come from the germline V gene (reference sequence). V lost 2 bases and J 6 bases, leaving 19 bases between the germline ends. This CDR3 region has 15 residues. The CDR3 sequence: CAWSPLGGEAAEAFF. The DNA of the CDR3 is TGTGCCTGGAGTCCCCTGGGGGGGGAGGCGGCTGAAGCTTTCTTT. Full variable domain (outside the CDR3, taken from reference TRBV30 and TRBJ1-1): SQTIHQWPATLVQPVGSPLSLECTVEGTSNPNLYWYRQAAGRGLQLLFYSVGIGQISSEVPQNLSASRPQDRQFILSSKKLLLSDSGFYLCAWSPLGGEAAEAFFGQGTRLTVV.

This clonotype was observed many times. This chain joins TRBV25-1 and TRBJ1-1; D is perhaps TRBD1 (5 bases). This CDR3 region has 16 residues. Trimming stripped 2 bases from V and 1 base from J, with 14 bases between. The V gene's germline CDR1 is MGHDK and CDR2 SYGVNS. CDR3 DNA: TGTGCCAGCAGTGAAACGCTACGGGACGGGAACACTGAAGCTTTCTTT. It yields the protein CASSETLRDGNTEAFF.

This clonotype turned up a few times. The chain carries TRBV12-3 or TRBV12-4 and TRBJ1-2; D may be TRBD1 (5 bases). The CDR3 covers 13 residues. Trimming shortened V by 6 bases and J by 4 bases, and 12 bases separated the two germline ends. CDR3: CASSGGRGYGYTF. In DNA, the CDR3 is TGTGCCAGCAGCGGGGGTCGGGGCTATGGCTACACCTTC.

This clonotype has ten or more counts. V and J are TRBV20-1 and TRBJ1-5; weak D call: TRBD1 (5 bases). CDR3 length: 13 residues. The V and J ends lost 6 bases and 5 bases respectively, with 14 bases between them. Germline values: CDR1 DFQATT, CDR2 SNEGSKA (reference sequence). CDR3 in amino acids: CSAVPTADQPQHF. CDR3 nucleotide sequence: TGCAGTGCCGTCCCGACAGCCGATCAGCCCCAGCATTTT.

This clonotype was seen repeatedly, ten times or more. The V gene is TRBV4-3, the J gene TRBJ1-2, with 8 positions matching TRBD1. CDR1 is LGHNA and CDR2 is YSLEER in the germline V gene. This CDR3 has 15 amino acids. V trimming: 0 bases; J trimming: 8 bases; junction bases outside the gene matches: 8. CDR3 in amino acids: CASSQDYQGAGGYTF. CDR3 DNA sequence: TGCGCCAGCAGCCAAGATTATCAGGGGGCGGGAGGCTACACCTTC.

This chain joins TRBV6-2 or TRBV6-3 and TRBJ2-7; 10 bases match TRBD2. The CDR3 is 16 amino acids. Germline lookup yields CDR1 MNHEY and CDR2 SVGEGT. The V segment lost 5 bases and the J segment 0 bases; nucleotides outside the gene matches: 7. As DNA, the CDR3 is TGTGCCAGCAGTGGACTTAGCGGGGGGAGCTCCTACGAGCAGTACTTC. It codes for CASSGLSGGSSYEQYF.

This chain uses TRBV19 with TRBJ2-5, with a tentative D call TRBD2 (5 bases). The germline V gene encodes CDR1 LNHDA and CDR2 SQIVND (reference sequence). CDR3 length: 14 amino acids. V was trimmed by 5 bases and J by 1 base, leaving 11 bases between them. CDR3 loop: CASSDKGGQETQYF. CDR3 DNA sequence: TGTGCCAGTAGTGATAAAGGAGGCCAAGAGACCCAGTACTTC.

At least ten counts were recorded for this clonotype. The chain has TRBV3-1 and TRBJ2-3; a weak D match, TRBD2 (6 bases). This CDR3 has 15 amino acids. V lost 1 base, J lost 6 bases, and 14 bases lay in between. CDR1 LGHDT and CDR2 YNNKEL come from the germline V gene (reference sequence). In DNA form, the CDR3 reads TGTGCCAGCAGCCAAGTGGGCGGGGCCCGGGATACGCAGTATTTT. Protein: CASSQVGGARDTQYF.

This clonotype was detected ten times or more. One end of the junction is discordant with germline, which a read error may explain. The genes are TRBV5-1 and TRBJ2-7; TRBD2 agrees at 7 bases. Germline lookup yields CDR1 SGHRS and CDR2 YFSETQ. The CDR3 sequence is 14 residues long. The DNA for the CDR3 is TGTGCCAGCAGTTTAGGCGGGGGCTCCTACGAGCAGTACTTC. Translated, it gives CASSLGGGSYEQYF. Combining the CDR3 with reference TRBV5-1 and TRBJ2-7 gives the whole variable domain KAGVTQTPRYLIKTRGQQVTLSCSPISGHRSVSWYQQTPGQGLQFLFEYFSETQRNKGNFPGRFSGRQFSNSRSEMNVSTLELGDSALYLCASSLGGGSYEQYFGPGTRLTVT.

This clonotype was detected many times. This chain links TRBV20-1 with TRBJ1-5, with 8 nucleotides matching TRBD1. The CDR3 contains 14 residues. J was trimmed by 1 base and V by 4 bases; bases with no gene match: 3. Germline V CDR1 and CDR2: DFQATT, SNEGSKA (reference sequence). This CDR3 reads CSAKTGESNQPQHF. The CDR3 bases are TGCAGTGCTAAGACAGGGGAAAGCAATCAGCCCCAGCATTTT.